This T cell receptor (beta chain) was profiled in a study of blood T cell repertoires in COVID-19. Germline V CDR1 and CDR2: SGHDT, YYEEEE. V trimming: 0 bases; J trimming: 0 bases; junction bases outside the gene matches: 8. The CDR3 runs 17 residues. Original handling: From reference gene primer amplification, estimates of nucleated cell counts were derived. The table came from immunoSEQ multiplex PCR; TCRdb's copy has only in-frame clones and leaves some out. V, J and clone size derive from that table, while D and trimming were established from the DNA sequence. The repertoire holds approximately 160,000 clones, with around four fifths as singletons.

Input material: peripheral blood. The chain is built from TRBV5-6 and TRBJ1-1, with 7 bases fitting TRBD1. This TCR derives from an elderly woman with acute or convalescent COVID-19. CDR3 residues: CASSLGGDSQMNTEAFF. The CDR3, as DNA: TGTGCCAGCAGCTTGGGGGGGGACAGCCAGATGAACACTGAAGCTTTCTTT.